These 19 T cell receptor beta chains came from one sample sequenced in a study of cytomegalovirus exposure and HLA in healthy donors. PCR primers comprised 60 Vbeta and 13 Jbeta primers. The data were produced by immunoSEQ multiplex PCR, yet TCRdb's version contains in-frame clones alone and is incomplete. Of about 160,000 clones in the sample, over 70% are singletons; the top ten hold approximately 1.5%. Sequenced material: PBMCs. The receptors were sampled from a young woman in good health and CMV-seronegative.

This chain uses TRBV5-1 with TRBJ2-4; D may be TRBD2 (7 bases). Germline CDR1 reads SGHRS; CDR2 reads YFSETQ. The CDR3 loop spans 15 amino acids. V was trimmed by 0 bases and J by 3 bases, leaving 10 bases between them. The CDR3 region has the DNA TGCGCCAGCAGCTTGGAGGGGGGGAACAAAAACATTCAGTACTTC. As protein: CASSLEGGNKNIQYF.

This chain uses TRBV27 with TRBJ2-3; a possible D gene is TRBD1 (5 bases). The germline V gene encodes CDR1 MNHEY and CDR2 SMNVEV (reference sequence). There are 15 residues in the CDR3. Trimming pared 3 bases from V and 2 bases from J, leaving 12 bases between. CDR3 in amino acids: CASSLGRIHTDTQYF. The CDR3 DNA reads TGTGCCAGCAGTTTGGGGCGGATCCACACAGATACGCAGTATTTT.

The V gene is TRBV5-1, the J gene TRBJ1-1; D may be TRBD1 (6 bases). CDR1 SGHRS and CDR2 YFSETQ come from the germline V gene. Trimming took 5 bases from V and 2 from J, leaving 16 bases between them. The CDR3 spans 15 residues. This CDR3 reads CASSRTGQKNTEAFF. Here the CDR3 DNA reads TGCGCCAGCAGTCGCACAGGACAGAAAAACACTGAAGCTTTCTTT.

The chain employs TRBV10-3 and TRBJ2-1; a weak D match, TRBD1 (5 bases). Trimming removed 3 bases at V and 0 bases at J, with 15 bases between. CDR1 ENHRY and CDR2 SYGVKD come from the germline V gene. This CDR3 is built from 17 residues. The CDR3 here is CAISELSRQSSYNEQFF. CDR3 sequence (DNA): TGTGCCATCAGTGAACTTTCCCGACAGAGCTCCTACAATGAGCAGTTCTTC.

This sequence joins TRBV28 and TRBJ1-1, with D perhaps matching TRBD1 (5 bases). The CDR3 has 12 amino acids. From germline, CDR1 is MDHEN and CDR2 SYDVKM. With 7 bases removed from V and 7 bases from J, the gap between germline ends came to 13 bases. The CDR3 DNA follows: TGTGCCAGCAAGGAGGGGATGAGTGAAGCTTTCTTT. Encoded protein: CASKEGMSEAFF.

CDR3 protein: CASSLKHEQFF. The CDR3 nucleotides read TGTGCCAGCAGCTTAAAGCATGAGCAGTTCTTC. The J gene is TRBJ2-1, the V gene TRBV7-2; no definite D call. The CDR3 totals 11 residues. Germline-derived CDR1 and CDR2 are SGHTA and FQGNSA. Trimming left V 2 bases short and J 8 bases short, with 4 bases between.

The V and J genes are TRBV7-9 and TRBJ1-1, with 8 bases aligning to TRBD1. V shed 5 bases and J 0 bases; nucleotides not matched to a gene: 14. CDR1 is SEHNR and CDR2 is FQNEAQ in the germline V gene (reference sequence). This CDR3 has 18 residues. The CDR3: CASSTEDRAFFMNTEAFF. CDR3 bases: TGTGCCAGCAGCACCGAGGACAGGGCATTTTTCATGAACACTGAAGCTTTCTTT.

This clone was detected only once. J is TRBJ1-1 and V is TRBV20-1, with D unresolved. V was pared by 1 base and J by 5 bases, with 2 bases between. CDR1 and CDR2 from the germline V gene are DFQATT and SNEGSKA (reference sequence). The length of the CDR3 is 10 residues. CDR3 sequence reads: CSARATEAFF. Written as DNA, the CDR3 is TGCAGTGCTAGAGCGACTGAAGCTTTCTTT.

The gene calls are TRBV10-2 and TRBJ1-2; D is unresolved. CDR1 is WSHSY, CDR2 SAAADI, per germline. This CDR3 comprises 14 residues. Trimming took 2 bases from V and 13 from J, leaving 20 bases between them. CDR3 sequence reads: CASSETLGAVSPTF. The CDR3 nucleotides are TGCGCCAGCAGTGAGACTTTGGGCGCAGTCTCCCCCACCTTC.

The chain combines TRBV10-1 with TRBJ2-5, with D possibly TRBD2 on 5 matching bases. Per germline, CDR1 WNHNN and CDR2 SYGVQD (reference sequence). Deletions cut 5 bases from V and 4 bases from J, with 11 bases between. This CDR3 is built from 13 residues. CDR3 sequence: CASSLDLGETQYF. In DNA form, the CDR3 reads TGCGCCAGCAGTCTGGACTTAGGAGAGACCCAGTACTTC.

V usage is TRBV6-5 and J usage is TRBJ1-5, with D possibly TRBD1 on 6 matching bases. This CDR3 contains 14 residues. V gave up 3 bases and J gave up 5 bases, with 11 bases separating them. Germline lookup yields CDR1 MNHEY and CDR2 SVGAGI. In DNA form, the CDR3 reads TGTGCCAGCAGTTATCAGGGGCCCCATCAGCCCCAGCATTTT. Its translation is CASSYQGPHQPQHF.

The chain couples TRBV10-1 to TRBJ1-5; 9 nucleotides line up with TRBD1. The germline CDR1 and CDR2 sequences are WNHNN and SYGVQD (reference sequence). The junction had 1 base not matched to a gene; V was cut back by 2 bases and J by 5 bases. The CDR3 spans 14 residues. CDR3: CASSEGTGYQPQHF. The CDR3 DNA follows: TGCGCCAGCAGTGAGGGGACAGGGTATCAGCCCCAGCATTTT.

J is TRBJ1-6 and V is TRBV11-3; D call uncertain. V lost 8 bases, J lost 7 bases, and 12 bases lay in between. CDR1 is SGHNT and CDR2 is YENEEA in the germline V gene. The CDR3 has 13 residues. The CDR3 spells CASAAKRNSPLHF. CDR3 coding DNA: TGTGCCAGCGCGGCGAAGAGGAATTCACCCCTCCACTTT.

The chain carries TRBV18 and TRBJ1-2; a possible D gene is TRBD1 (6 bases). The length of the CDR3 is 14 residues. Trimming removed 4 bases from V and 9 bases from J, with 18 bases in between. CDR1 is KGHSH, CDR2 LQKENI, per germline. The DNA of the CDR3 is TGTGCCAGCTCACTCCCAGGGGACCCCAAAAGCTACACCTTC. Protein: CASSLPGDPKSYTF.

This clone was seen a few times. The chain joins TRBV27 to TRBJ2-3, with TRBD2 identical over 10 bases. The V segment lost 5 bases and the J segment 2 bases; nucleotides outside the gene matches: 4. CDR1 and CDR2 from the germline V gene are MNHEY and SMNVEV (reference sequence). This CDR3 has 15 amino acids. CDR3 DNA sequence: TGTGCCAGCAGTCCTACTAGCGGGGTCACAGATACGCAGTATTTT. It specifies CASSPTSGVTDTQYF.

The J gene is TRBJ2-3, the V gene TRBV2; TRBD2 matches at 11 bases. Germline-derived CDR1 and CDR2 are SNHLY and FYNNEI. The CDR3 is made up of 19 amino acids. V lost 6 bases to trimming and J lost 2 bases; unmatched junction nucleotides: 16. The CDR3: CASRAGLAVLTTNTDTQYF. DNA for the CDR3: TGTGCCAGCAGAGCGGGACTAGCGGTTCTAACTACCAACACAGATACGCAGTATTTT.

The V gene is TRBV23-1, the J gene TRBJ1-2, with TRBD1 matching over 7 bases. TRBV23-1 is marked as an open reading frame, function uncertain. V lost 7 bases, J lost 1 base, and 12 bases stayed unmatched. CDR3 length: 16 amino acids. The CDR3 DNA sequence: TGCGCCAGCATATCCTCCTACAGGGGAGTTAACTATGGCTACACCTTC. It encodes CASISSYRGVNYGYTF.

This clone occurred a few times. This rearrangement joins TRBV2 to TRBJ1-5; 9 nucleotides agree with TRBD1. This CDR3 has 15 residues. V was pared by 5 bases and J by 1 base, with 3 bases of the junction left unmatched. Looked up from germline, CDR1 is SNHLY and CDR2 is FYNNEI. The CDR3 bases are TGTGCCAGCAGTTATGGACAGGGGAGCAATCAGCCCCAGCATTTT. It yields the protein CASSYGQGSNQPQHF.

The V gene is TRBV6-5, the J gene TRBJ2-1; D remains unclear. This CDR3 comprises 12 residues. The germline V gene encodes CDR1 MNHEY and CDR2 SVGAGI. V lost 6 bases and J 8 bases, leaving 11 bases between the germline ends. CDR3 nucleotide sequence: TGTGCCAGCAGGGGCAGGTCTCATGAGCAGTTCTTC. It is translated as CASRGRSHEQFF.